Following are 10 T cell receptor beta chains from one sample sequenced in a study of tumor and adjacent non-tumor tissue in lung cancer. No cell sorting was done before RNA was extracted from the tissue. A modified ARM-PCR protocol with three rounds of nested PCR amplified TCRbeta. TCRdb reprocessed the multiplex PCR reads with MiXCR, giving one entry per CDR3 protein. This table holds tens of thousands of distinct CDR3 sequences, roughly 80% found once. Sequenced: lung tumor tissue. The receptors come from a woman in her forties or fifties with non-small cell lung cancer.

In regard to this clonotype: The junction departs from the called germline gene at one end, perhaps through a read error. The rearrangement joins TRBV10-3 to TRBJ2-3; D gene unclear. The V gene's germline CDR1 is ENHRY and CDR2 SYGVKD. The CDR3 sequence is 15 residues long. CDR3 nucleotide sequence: TGTGCTATCAGCCTGACATTAGGGTTCGCAGATACGCAGTATTTT. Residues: CAISLTLGFADTQYF.

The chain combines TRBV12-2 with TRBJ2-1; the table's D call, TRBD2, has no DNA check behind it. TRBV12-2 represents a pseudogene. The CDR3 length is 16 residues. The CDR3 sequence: CASRFRLASRENGQFF. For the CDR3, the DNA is TGTGCAAGTCGCTTTCGACTAGCGTCTAGAGAGAATGGGCAGTTCTTC.

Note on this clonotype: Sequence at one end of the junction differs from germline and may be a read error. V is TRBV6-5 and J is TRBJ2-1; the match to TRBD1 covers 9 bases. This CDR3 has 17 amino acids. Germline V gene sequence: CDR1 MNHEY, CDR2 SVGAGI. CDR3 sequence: CASSYLMAGQGGSEQFF. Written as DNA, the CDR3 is TGTGCTAGCAGTTACTTGATGGCGGGACAGGGAGGGAGTGAGCAGTTCTTC.

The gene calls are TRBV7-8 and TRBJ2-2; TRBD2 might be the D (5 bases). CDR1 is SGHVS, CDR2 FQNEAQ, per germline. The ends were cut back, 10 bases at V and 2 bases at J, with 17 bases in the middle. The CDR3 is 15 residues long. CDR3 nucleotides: TGTGCCACCACCCCGACTAATGGTAACACCGGGGAGCTGTTTTTT. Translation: CATTPTNGNTGELFF.

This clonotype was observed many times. DNA of the CDR3: TGTGCCAGCAGCCGCCGGGCCGCCGAGCAGTACTTC. Protein: CASSRRAAEQYF. The chain links TRBV28 to TRBJ2-7; D gene ambiguous. Germline assignment: CDR1 MDHEN and CDR2 SYDVKM. V was trimmed by 6 bases and J by 6 bases, leaving 12 bases between them. There are 12 residues in the CDR3.

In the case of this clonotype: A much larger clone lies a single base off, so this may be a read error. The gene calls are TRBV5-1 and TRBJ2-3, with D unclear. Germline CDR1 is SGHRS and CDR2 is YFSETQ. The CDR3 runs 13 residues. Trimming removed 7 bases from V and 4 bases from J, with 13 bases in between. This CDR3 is CASRLPGSDTQYF. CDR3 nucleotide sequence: TGCGCCAGCCGACTGCCCGGTTCAGATACGCAGTATTTT.

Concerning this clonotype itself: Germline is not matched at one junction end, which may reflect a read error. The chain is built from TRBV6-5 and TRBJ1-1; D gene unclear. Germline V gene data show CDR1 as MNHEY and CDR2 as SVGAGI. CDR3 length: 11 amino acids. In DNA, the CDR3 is TGTGCCAGCAGCACCGTGGGGAAAGCTTATTTT. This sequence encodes CASSTVGKAYF.

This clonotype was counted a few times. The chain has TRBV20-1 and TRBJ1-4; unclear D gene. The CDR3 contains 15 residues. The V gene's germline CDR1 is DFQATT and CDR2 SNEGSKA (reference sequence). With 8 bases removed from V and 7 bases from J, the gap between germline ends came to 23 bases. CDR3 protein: CSSRSAAGVGEKLFF. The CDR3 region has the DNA TGCAGTTCACGATCAGCAGCCGGAGTCGGTGAAAAACTGTTTTTT.

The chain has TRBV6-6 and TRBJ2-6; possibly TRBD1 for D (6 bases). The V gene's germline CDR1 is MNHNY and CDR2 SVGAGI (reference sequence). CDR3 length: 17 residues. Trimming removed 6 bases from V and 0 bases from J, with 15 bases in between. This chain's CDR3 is CASRQGGSLSGANVLTF. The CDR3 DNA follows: TGTGCCAGCAGACAGGGCGGTTCGCTCTCTGGGGCCAACGTCCTGACTTTC.

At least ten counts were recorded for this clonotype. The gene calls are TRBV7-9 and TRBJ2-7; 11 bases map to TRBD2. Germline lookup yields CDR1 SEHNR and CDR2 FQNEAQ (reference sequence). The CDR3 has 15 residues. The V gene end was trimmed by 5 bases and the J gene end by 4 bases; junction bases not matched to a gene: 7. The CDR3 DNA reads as TGTGCCAGCAGCCCCACACTAGCGGGAGTATACGAGCAGTACTTC. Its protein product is CASSPTLAGVYEQYF.